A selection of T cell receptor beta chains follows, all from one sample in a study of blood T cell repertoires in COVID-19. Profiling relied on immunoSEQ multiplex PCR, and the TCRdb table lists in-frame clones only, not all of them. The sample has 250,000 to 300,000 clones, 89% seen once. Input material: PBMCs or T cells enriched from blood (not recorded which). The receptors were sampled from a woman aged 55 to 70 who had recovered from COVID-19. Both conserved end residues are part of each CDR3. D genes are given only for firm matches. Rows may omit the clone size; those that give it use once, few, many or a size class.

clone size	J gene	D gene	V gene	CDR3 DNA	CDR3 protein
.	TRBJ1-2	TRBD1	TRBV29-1	TGCAGCGCGGGACAGGGAGGGTATGGCTACACCTTC	CSAGQGGYGYTF
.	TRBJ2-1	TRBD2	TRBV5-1	TGCGCCAGCAGCCGCGGGACTAGCGGGAGGGCCTACAATGAGCAGTTCTTC	CASSRGTSGRAYNEQFF
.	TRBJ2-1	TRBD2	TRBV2	TGTGCCAGCGGTCCTAGCGGGGGGGTCATGAATGAGCAGTTCTTC	CASGPSGGVMNEQFF
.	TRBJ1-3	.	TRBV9	TGTGCCAGCAGCGCGACAGTCTCTGGAAACACCATATATTTT	CASSATVSGNTIYF
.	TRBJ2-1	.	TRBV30	TGTGCCTGGAGCCCAGGAACGGTGTACAATGAGCAGTTCTTC	CAWSPGTVYNEQFF
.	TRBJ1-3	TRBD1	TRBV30	TGTGCCTGGAGTCTATTCGGGACAGGGGGAAACACCATATATTTT	CAWSLFGTGGNTIYF
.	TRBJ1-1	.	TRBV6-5	TGTGCCAGCAGTTACTCGAGTCTAAGTGCGGACACTGAAGCTTTCTTT	CASSYSSLSADTEAFF
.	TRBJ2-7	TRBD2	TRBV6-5	TGTGCCAGCAAACCGGGAGGTACCTACGAGCAGTACTTC	CASKPGGTYEQYF
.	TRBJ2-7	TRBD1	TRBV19	TGTGCCAGTAGCACCCCTTCGGGACAGGGGGTCTACGAGCAGTACTTC	CASSTPSGQGVYEQYF
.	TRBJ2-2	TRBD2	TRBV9	TGTGCCAGCAGCGTAGCTAGGAGCGGGAGTAACACCGGGGAGCTGTTTTTT	CASSVARSGSNTGELFF
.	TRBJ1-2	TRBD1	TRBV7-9	TGTGCCAGCAGCGGGGAGGGACAGGGAGGCGGCTACACCTTC	CASSGEGQGGGYTF
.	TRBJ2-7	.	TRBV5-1	TGCGCCAGCAGCAGGGGTCTGTCGTCCTACGAGCAGTACTTC	CASSRGLSSYEQYF
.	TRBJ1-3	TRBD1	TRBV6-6	TGTGCCAGCAGTGACAGGGTTGGAAACACCATATATTTT	CASSDRVGNTIYF
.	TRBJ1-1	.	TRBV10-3	TGTGCCATCATGCTACACGAGGACACTGAAGCTTTCTTT	CAIMLHEDTEAFF
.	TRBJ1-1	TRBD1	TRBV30	TGTGCCTGGGATGGGACAGGGATGAACACTGAAGCTTTCTTT	CAWDGTGMNTEAFF
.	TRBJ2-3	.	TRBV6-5	TGTGCCAGCAGAACAGGGACCTCTGGAGATACGCAGTATTTT	CASRTGTSGDTQYF
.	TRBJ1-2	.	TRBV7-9	TGTGCCAGTAGCAACCGGGCAGGGGTTTATGACGGCTACACCTTC	CASSNRAGVYDGYTF
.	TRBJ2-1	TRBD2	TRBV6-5	TGTGCCAGCAGTTTTCGGACTAGAGGCAATGAGCAGTTCTTC	CASSFRTRGNEQFF
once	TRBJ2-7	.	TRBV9	TGTGCCAGCGGTGAGGGGGAAATCTACGAGCAGTACTTC	CASGEGEIYEQYF
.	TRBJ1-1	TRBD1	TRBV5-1	TGCGCCAGCAGCTTGGGTGGGGTTGGACAGGGAGGTGAAGCTTTCTTT	CASSLGGVGQGGEAFF
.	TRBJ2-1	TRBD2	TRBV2	TGTGCCAGCAGTAGCGGGGGGGCCCTTGAGCAGTTCTTC	CASSSGGALEQFF
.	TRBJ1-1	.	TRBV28	TGTGCCAGCAGGGGTTCCCACAGGCTGAACACTGAAGCTTTCTTT	CASRGSHRLNTEAFF
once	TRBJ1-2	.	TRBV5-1	TGCGCCAGCAGCTTCATCGCGGTTGGTCAGAACCATGGCTACACCTTC	CASSFIAVGQNHGYTF
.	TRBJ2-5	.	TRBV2	TGTGCCAGCAGTGAGAGCTGGCGGGAGACCCAGTACTTC	CASSESWRETQYF
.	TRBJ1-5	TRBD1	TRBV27	TGTGCCAGCAGTTTGACAGGGCGGTTCAATCAGCCCCAGCATTTT	CASSLTGRFNQPQHF
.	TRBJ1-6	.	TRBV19	TGTGCCAGTAGAACAGCTAATTCACCCCTCCACTTT	CASRTANSPLHF
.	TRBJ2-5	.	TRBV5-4	TGTGCCAGCAGCTTCAAAGAGACCCAGTACTTC	CASSFKETQYF
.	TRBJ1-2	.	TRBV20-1	TGCAGTGCCCAGACAGCTTATGGCTACACCTTC	CSAQTAYGYTF
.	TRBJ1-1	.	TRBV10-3	TGTGCCATCAGTGAGAACAGAGGGGGCACTGAAGCTTTCTTT	CAISENRGGTEAFF
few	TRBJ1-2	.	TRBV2	TGTGCCAGCATGGGCGCGTTTAACTATGGCTACACCTTC	CASMGAFNYGYTF
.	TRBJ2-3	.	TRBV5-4	TGTGCCAGCAGCCCTCAGGACACAGATACGCAGTATTTT	CASSPQDTDTQYF
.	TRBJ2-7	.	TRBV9	TGTGCCAGCAGCGCCTCACAAGGACAGATACAGACCTACGAGCAGTACTTC	CASSASQGQIQTYEQYF
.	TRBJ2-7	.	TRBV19	TGTGCCAGTAGTAAAAACAGGGTTCGAACCGAGCAGTACTTC	CASSKNRVRTEQYF
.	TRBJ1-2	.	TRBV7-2	TGTGCCAGCAGTCTATCCTACCTCTATGGCTACACCTTC	CASSLSYLYGYTF
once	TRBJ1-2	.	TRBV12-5	TGTGCTAGTGGTTTGGTACAGGGCGGTGGTGGCTACACCTTC	CASGLVQGGGGYTF
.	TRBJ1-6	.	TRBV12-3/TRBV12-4	TGTGCCAGCAGTGCGACAGGTCTTCCACCCCTCCACTTT	CASSATGLPPLHF
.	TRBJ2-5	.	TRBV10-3	TGTGCCATCAGCCGGAGTGGGGAGACCCAGTACTTC	CAISRSGETQYF
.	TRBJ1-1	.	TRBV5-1	TGCGCCAGCAGCTATGGACAGAGGTCGGGGAACACTGAAGCTTTCTTT	CASSYGQRSGNTEAFF
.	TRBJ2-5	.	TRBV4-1	TGCGCCAGCAGCCAAGGAACAGGCTACCAAGAGACCCAGTACTTC	CASSQGTGYQETQYF
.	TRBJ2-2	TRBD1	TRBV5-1	TGCGCCAGCAGCCAGGACAGGGAGGCCGGGGAGCTGTTTTTT	CASSQDREAGELFF
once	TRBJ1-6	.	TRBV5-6	TGTGCCAGCAGCTCCTACGGGGATTCACCCCTCCACTTT	CASSSYGDSPLHF
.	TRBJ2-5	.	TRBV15	TGTGCCACCAGCAGAGCCCCATTGGAGACCCAGTACTTC	CATSRAPLETQYF
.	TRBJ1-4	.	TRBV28	TGTGCCAGCAGCCAGGGCCAAATGCGGGAAAAACTGTTTTTT	CASSQGQMREKLFF
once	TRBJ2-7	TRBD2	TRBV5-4	TGTGCCAGCAGCTTGGGTTCGGGGCGGGGGGCCCCCTACGAGCAGTACTTC	CASSLGSGRGAPYEQYF
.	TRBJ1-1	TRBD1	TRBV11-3	TGTGCCAGCAGCTTACGACAGGGATGGAACACTGAAGCTTTCTTT	CASSLRQGWNTEAFF
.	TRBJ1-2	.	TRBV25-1	TGTGCCAGCAGTCTAGGGAGGGGCAGCTATGGCTACACCTTC	CASSLGRGSYGYTF
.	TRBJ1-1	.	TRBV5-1	TGCGCCAGCAGCTTGGGACAATTAGGCACTGAAGCTTTCTTT	CASSLGQLGTEAFF
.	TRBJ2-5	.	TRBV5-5	TGTGCCAGCAGCGGGGGCATCGGGACCCAGTACTTC	CASSGGIGTQYF
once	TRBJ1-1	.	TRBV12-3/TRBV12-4	TGTGCCAGCAGTTTTTTCAGTAACACTGAAGCTTTCTTT	CASSFFSNTEAFF
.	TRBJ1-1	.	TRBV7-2	TGTGCCAGCAGCTTAGGAACCTATCTGAACACTGAAGCTTTCTTT	CASSLGTYLNTEAFF
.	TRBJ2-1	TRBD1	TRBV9	TGTGCCAGCAGCGCCGAGGGGGGACAGGGCCACAATGAGCAGTTCTTC	CASSAEGGQGHNEQFF
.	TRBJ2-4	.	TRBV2	TGTGCCAGCCTCGCTGAGGGGGTCGGGAAAAACATTCAGTACTTC	CASLAEGVGKNIQYF
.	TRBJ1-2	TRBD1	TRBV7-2	TGTGCCAGCAGCTCGGACAGGGTTATTGGCTACACCTTC	CASSSDRVIGYTF